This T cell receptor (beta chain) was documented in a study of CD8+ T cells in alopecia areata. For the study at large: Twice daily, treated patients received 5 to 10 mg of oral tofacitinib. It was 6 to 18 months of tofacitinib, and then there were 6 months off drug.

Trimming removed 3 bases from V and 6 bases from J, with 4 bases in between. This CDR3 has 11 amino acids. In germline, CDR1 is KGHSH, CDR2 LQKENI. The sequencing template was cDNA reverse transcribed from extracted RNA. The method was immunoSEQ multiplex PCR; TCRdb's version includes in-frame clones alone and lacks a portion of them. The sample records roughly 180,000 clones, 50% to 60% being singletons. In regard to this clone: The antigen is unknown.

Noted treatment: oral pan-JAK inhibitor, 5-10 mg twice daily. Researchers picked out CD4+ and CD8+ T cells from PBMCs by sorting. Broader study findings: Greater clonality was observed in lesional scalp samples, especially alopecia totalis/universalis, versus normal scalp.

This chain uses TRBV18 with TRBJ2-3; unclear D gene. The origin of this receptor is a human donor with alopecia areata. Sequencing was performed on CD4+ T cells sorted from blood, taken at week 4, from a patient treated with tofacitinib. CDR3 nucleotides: TGTGCCAGCTCACCGCAGGATACGCAGTATTTT. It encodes CASSPQDTQYF.